This T cell receptor (beta chain) emerged from a study of cytomegalovirus exposure and HLA in healthy donors. A multiplex PCR was run with 60 Vbeta primers and 13 Jbeta primers. The data were produced by immunoSEQ multiplex PCR, yet TCRdb's version contains in-frame clones alone and is incomplete. The sample carries 90,000 to 95,000 clones, 78% recorded once. Points from the study as a whole: TCR beta chain V- and J-gene trimming was linked, in a later analysis, to a missense variant in DCLRE1C. The authors enumerated roughly 180 TCR beta chains as linked to cytomegalovirus.

A word on this clone: Its antigen is unidentified.

The CDR3 totals 14 residues. CDR1 is SGHTA, CDR2 FQGNSA, per germline. V was clipped by 0 bases and J by 3 bases, with 9 bases between them. Sample: PBMCs. J is TRBJ2-7 and V is TRBV7-2; D gene uncertain. The source of this sequence is a male donor in good health and CMV-seropositive. CDR3 amino acids: CASSLAASIYEQYF. In DNA form, the CDR3 reads TGTGCCAGCAGCTTAGCGGCCAGTATCTACGAGCAGTACTTC.